This is a list of T cell receptor beta chains from one sample in a study of blood T cell repertoires in COVID-19. The repertoire was sequenced with immunoSEQ multiplex PCR; TCRdb's copy has only in-frame clones and lacks some. This sample has around 190,000 clones, with 81% found just once. The sequencing sample was made of PBMCs or T cells enriched from blood (not recorded which). Receptors originate from a man aged 40-50 years who had recovered from COVID-19. The CDR3 runs from the conserved cysteine through the conserved F or W. D genes are given only for firm matches. Clone size is given for some rows only: seen once, a few or many times, or a class if the clone is expanded.

v_call	j_call	clone_size	d_call	cdr3_nt	cdr3_aa
TRBV19	TRBJ2-1	.	.	TGTGCCAGTAGTATAAAACGGAATGAGCAGTTCTTC	CASSIKRNEQFF
TRBV19	TRBJ1-4	once	.	TGTGCCAGTATGGAGTATGAAAAACTGTTTTTT	CASMEYEKLFF
TRBV10-1	TRBJ2-5	.	.	TGCGCCAGCAGTGAGAGAGGGGGTGGAGAGACCCAGTACTTC	CASSERGGGETQYF
TRBV12-3/TRBV12-4	TRBJ1-2	.	.	TGTGCCAGCAGTTCTCAGGGGATCGGCTACACCTTC	CASSSQGIGYTF
TRBV5-6	TRBJ1-5	.	.	TGTGCCAGCAGCTTGTGGGTTCAACAGCCCAATCAGCCCCAGCATTTT	CASSLWVQQPNQPQHF
TRBV18	TRBJ1-6	.	.	TGTGCCAGCTCACCTTATCGGGGTGGAGATTCACCCCTCCACTTT	CASSPYRGGDSPLHF
TRBV3-1/TRBV3-2	TRBJ2-3	.	.	TGTGCCAGCAGCCCTAACTCCGGGGTTCGAGATACGCAGTATTTT	CASSPNSGVRDTQYF
TRBV5-1	TRBJ1-2	once	TRBD1	TGCGCCAGCAGCTTGCTGGCAGGGGGCGCAAACTATGGCTACACCTTC	CASSLLAGGANYGYTF
TRBV19	TRBJ2-7	.	TRBD2	TGTGCCAGTAGTTATAGCGGGGGAGGTACGACCTACGAGCAGTACTTC	CASSYSGGGTTYEQYF
TRBV29-1	TRBJ2-1	.	.	TGCAGCGGAGTCCGAACCTACAATGAGCAGTTCTTC	CSGVRTYNEQFF
TRBV11-2	TRBJ2-7	once	TRBD2	TGTGCCAGCAGCTTAGAAATCGGGCGGGAGGGCCACGAGCAGTACTTC	CASSLEIGREGHEQYF
TRBV4-2	TRBJ2-2	.	TRBD2	TGTGCCAGCAGCCAATCAATTCTTAGACTAGCGACTAACACCGGGGAGCTGTTTTTT	CASSQSILRLATNTGELFF
TRBV2	TRBJ1-1	few	.	TGTGCCAGCAGTTTGCGTTCCCCCAGGGGTGGGGGAGTCACTGAAGCTTTCTTT	CASSLRSPRGGGVTEAFF
TRBV7-3	TRBJ2-6	.	.	TGTGCCAGCAGCTTATTTCCAGGCCCCTCTGGGGCCAACGTCCTGACTTTC	CASSLFPGPSGANVLTF
TRBV11-2	TRBJ1-2	.	.	TGTGCCAGCAGCTCCTTTACAGGGAGGGGAGATGGCTACACCTTC	CASSSFTGRGDGYTF
TRBV12-5	TRBJ1-2	.	.	TGTGCTAGTGGTTTGGATCCGGGCTCGGGAGGCTACACCTTC	CASGLDPGSGGYTF
TRBV19	TRBJ2-1	.	TRBD2	TGTGCCAGTAGTATAGACCCACGGACTAGCGGGACCTACAATGAGCAGTTCTTC	CASSIDPRTSGTYNEQFF
TRBV28	TRBJ2-7	.	.	TGTGCCAGCAGTTTAGGTGGTAGCGCGTCCTACGAGCAGTACTTC	CASSLGGSASYEQYF
TRBV27	TRBJ2-7	.	TRBD2	TGTGCCAGCAGTCCCCGGGAGGACAACCCTACGGGGGAGCAGTACTTC	CASSPREDNPTGEQYF
TRBV19	TRBJ1-3	.	TRBD1	TGTGCCAGTAGTGCAAGGGGCTATCCGGGACAGGGAAATTTGCGGGCCGGAAACACCATATATTTT	CASSARGYPGQGNLRAGNTIYF
TRBV27	TRBJ2-7	.	.	TGTGCCAGCAGTTTCAACGAGCAGTACTTC	CASSFNEQYF
TRBV19	TRBJ1-5	.	TRBD1	TGTGCCAGTAGTAGACAGGGACAGGGGGCGGTTCAGCCCCAGCATTTT	CASSRQGQGAVQPQHF
TRBV9	TRBJ1-6	.	.	TGTGCCAGCAGCAAGAGCTCCTATAATTCACCCCTCCACTTT	CASSKSSYNSPLHF
TRBV7-9	TRBJ1-1	.	.	TGTGCCAGCAGCTTAGCTAGCAGGGACACTGAAGCTTTCTTT	CASSLASRDTEAFF
TRBV7-9	TRBJ2-7	.	TRBD2	TGTGCCAGCGGCCGGGGGGGGAGCTCCTACGAGCAGTACTTC	CASGRGGSSYEQYF
TRBV21-1	TRBJ1-2	.	.	TGTGCCAGCGATCCCGGGACAGGCGAAAACTATGGCTACACCTTC	CASDPGTGENYGYTF
TRBV30	TRBJ2-1	.	.	TGTGCCTGGAAGGTAGGGAGTGGCAGCTACAATGAGCAGTTCTTC	CAWKVGSGSYNEQFF
TRBV11-1	TRBJ1-2	.	.	TGTGCCAGCAGCTTAGTATATGGAGGAGGGCCTAAGGTCTTC	CASSLVYGGGPKVF
TRBV3-1/TRBV3-2	TRBJ2-2	.	.	TGTGCCAGCAGCCAGCTACAGGGAGTCGGGGAGCTGTTTTTT	CASSQLQGVGELFF
TRBV5-1	TRBJ2-7	.	.	TGCGCCAGCAGCTTGGCCCCCACTGATAGTTACGAGCAGTACTTC	CASSLAPTDSYEQYF
TRBV7-2	TRBJ1-1	.	.	TGTGCCAGCAGCTTACAAGGGGCGAACACTGAAGCTTTCTTT	CASSLQGANTEAFF
TRBV11-2	TRBJ2-3	.	TRBD2	TGTGCCAGCAGCTCGGGAGGGAGGGACACAGATACGCAGTATTTT	CASSSGGRDTDTQYF
TRBV7-2	TRBJ2-1	.	TRBD2	TGTGCCAGCAGCCCTTGGACTAGCGGGGGATACAATGAGCAGTTCTTC	CASSPWTSGGYNEQFF
TRBV4-1	TRBJ1-2	.	.	TGCGCCAGCAGCCAAAGTCAATCTCCATCTCGGGTTTACGGCTACACCTTC	CASSQSQSPSRVYGYTF
TRBV19	TRBJ1-5	.	.	TGTGCCAGTAGTGTCAGGGTCGGGCAGCCCCAGCATTTT	CASSVRVGQPQHF
TRBV10-3	TRBJ1-6	few	.	TGTGCCATCAGTGGGGGGACACGGGGATATAATTCACCCCTCCACTTT	CAISGGTRGYNSPLHF
TRBV3-1/TRBV3-2	TRBJ1-2	once	.	TGTGCCAGCAGCCAAGGGCAGTATGGCTACACCTTC	CASSQGQYGYTF
TRBV18	TRBJ1-1	.	.	TGTGCCAGCTCACCACCGGGCCAGGGGCCGACCACTGAAGCTTTCTTT	CASSPPGQGPTTEAFF
TRBV5-5	TRBJ2-7	.	.	TGTGCCAGCAGCCATCCAGGGAACAAGCAGTACTTC	CASSHPGNKQYF
TRBV24-1	TRBJ2-2	once	TRBD2	TGTGCCACCAGTGATACTAGCGGGAGGAACACCGGGGAGCTGTTTTTT	CATSDTSGRNTGELFF
TRBV19	TRBJ2-7	.	TRBD1	TGTGCCAGTAGTATCGGGGACAGGGAGGGTTACGAGCAGTACTTC	CASSIGDREGYEQYF
TRBV5-1	TRBJ1-1	.	TRBD1	TGCGCCAGCAGCCGGACAGGGGAGAGGGAAGCTTTCTTT	CASSRTGEREAFF